The 20 T cell receptor beta chains in this list originate from one sample, sequenced in a study of shared clonotypes between healthy human individuals. Sequenced by immunoSEQ multiplex PCR; TCRdb stores in-frame clones only, minus some. The sample carries roughly 410,000 clones, approximately 96% recorded once. The sample comprised memory CD8+ T cells sorted from blood. Documented subset: CD45RO+ cells pooled with CCR7-negative TemRA cells. These receptors came from a man aged 25 to 40 in good health.

The V call is TRBV2, the J call TRBJ2-1; 10 bases agree with TRBD2. Germline assignment: CDR1 SNHLY and CDR2 FYNNEI. The CDR3 runs 15 residues. J was trimmed by 8 bases and V by 6 bases; bases with no gene match: 10. For the CDR3, the DNA is TGTGCCAGCAGCAAACCTAGCGGGAGTATCTATGAGCAGTTCTTC. This encodes CASSKPSGSIYEQFF.

As regards this clone: A junction end diverges from the germline sequence, so it may reflect a read error. CDR3 loop: CASSLTSGSTDTQYF. The CDR3 bases are TGTGCTAGCAGCTTGACTAGCGGGAGCACAGATACGCAGTATTTT. V gene TRBV7-7 combines with J gene TRBJ2-3, with 10 bases fitting TRBD2. CDR1 SSHAT and CDR2 FNYEAQ come from the germline V gene (reference sequence). The CDR3 totals 15 residues. Full variable domain (missing parts from reference TRBV7-7 and TRBJ2-3): GAGVSQSPRYKVTKRGQDVTLRCDPISSHATLYWYQQALGQGPEFLTYFNYEAQPDKSGLPSDRFSAERPEGSISTLTIQRTEQRDSAMYRCASSLTSGSTDTQYFGPGTRLTVL.

In the case of this clone: This specimen includes other DNA sequences encoding the same CDR3. The chain has TRBV29-1 and TRBJ1-3; TRBD1 matches 7 bases. The CDR3 spans 14 residues. Germline V CDR1 and CDR2: SQVTM, ANQGSEA. The trim removed 4 bases at V and 4 bases at J, leaving 7 bases unmatched. The CDR3 here is CSVVVGQKGNTIYF. The CDR3 DNA reads as TGCAGCGTTGTCGTGGGACAGAAGGGAAACACCATATATTTT.

This sequence joins TRBV11-2 and TRBJ1-1; TRBD1 is a possible D gene (6 bases). Germline CDR1 SGHAT, CDR2 FQNNGV. The CDR3 runs to 14 residues. V was cut by 1 base and J by 4 bases, with 10 bases left in between. CDR3 DNA: TGTGCCAGCAGCTTAGTGGGACAACCCACTGAAGCTTTCTTT. Translated, it gives CASSLVGQPTEAFF.

This rearrangement joins TRBV4-2 to TRBJ1-4; 11 positions agree with TRBD1. Germline-derived CDR1 and CDR2 are LGHNA and YNFKEQ. With V trimmed by 4 bases and J by 8 bases, 3 bases remained unmatched. This CDR3 has 14 amino acids. CDR3 region: CASSPGQGGEKLFF. The CDR3 coding sequence is TGTGCCAGCAGCCCGGGACAGGGGGGGGAAAAACTGTTTTTT.

This clone showed up just once. The V gene is TRBV6-5, the J gene TRBJ2-7; no firm D call. Deletions cut 6 bases from V and 2 bases from J, with 11 bases between. The CDR3 runs to 13 residues. CDR1 MNHEY and CDR2 SVGAGI come from the germline V gene. The CDR3 DNA reads TGTGCCAGCAGCACCGTTTTAACCTACGAGCAGTACTTC. Its protein product is CASSTVLTYEQYF.

V is TRBV29-1 and J is TRBJ2-7, with 12 bases that match TRBD2. The junction had 5 bases not matched to a gene; V was cut back by 2 bases and J by 3 bases. The CDR3 covers 15 residues. Germline CDR1 SQVTM, CDR2 ANQGSEA. CDR3 nucleotides: TGCAGCGTTGAATATCCGACTAGCGGGGGCTACGAGCAGTACTTC. Its translation: CSVEYPTSGGYEQYF.

The chain employs TRBV6-6 and TRBJ2-7; 11 positions match TRBD2. Germline V gives CDR1 MNHNY, CDR2 SVGAGI (reference sequence). The CDR3 extends over 14 amino acids. V was clipped by 4 bases and J by 3 bases; unmatched bases: 2. The CDR3 here is CASSSGTSGYEQYF. CDR3 sequence (DNA): TGTGCCAGCAGTTCGGGGACTAGCGGCTACGAGCAGTACTTC.

This clone was detected only once. The sample has other DNA sequences that encode this CDR3 too. The gene calls are TRBV5-4 and TRBJ2-3; perhaps D is TRBD1 or TRBD2 (5 bases each). The CDR3 covers 12 residues. Germline V gene lookup returns CDR1 SGHNT and CDR2 YYREEE (reference sequence). V was pared by 0 bases and J by 6 bases, with 5 bases between. CDR3 amino acids: CASSLGGDTQYF. The CDR3 coding sequence is TGTGCCAGCAGCTTGGGGGGGGATACGCAGTATTTT.

DNA of the CDR3: TGCGCCAGCAGTGAGTCCCTCGGCGGTGAAAAACTGTTTTTT. Its translation is CASSESLGGEKLFF. The V gene is TRBV10-1, the J gene TRBJ1-4; D uncertain. CDR1 is WNHNN, CDR2 SYGVQD, per germline (reference sequence). This CDR3 has 14 residues. V shed 0 bases and J shed 7 bases, with 9 bases lying between them.

The rearrangement links TRBV5-5 to TRBJ2-3, with TRBD2 matching 10 bases. V dropped 4 bases and J dropped 5; count of bases not matched to a gene: 7. This CDR3 comprises 15 residues. Germline V gives CDR1 SGHKS, CDR2 YYEKEE (reference sequence). The CDR3 DNA follows: TGTGCCAGCAGCGTAACCGGGACTAGCGAAGATACGCAGTATTTT. Residues: CASSVTGTSEDTQYF.

The J gene is TRBJ1-2, the V gene TRBV19; 7 bases are shared with TRBD1. With V trimmed by 6 bases and J by 4 bases, 8 bases remained unmatched. The CDR3 has 14 amino acids. Germline V gene data show CDR1 as LNHDA and CDR2 as SQIVND (reference sequence). The DNA of the CDR3 is TGTGCCAGTAGAGTTCCGGGACAGACCTATGGCTACACCTTC. Translation gives CASRVPGQTYGYTF.

The chain recombines TRBV5-1 with TRBJ2-4; 11 bases align to TRBD2. The CDR3 consists of 17 residues. Germline V lookup: CDR1 SGHRS, CDR2 YFSETQ. The ends lost 0 bases at V and 4 bases at J; junction bases unmatched: 6. CDR3 loop: CASSLVMGTSGKNIQYF. CDR3 nucleotides: TGCGCCAGCAGCTTGGTTATGGGGACTAGCGGAAAAAACATTCAGTACTTC. The full variable domain, rest sourced from reference TRBV5-1 and TRBJ2-4, is KAGVTQTPRYLIKTRGQQVTLSCSPISGHRSVSWYQQTPGQGLQFLFEYFSETQRNKGNFPGRFSGRQFSNSRSEMNVSTLELGDSALYLCASSLVMGTSGKNIQYFGAGTRLSVL.

The V call is TRBV28, the J call TRBJ2-3; D is unresolved. Germline CDR1 reads MDHEN; CDR2 reads SYDVKM. The length of the CDR3 is 9 residues. V shed 8 bases and J shed 7 bases, with 4 bases lying between them. Here the CDR3 reads CASGHTQYF. CDR3 coding DNA: TGTGCCAGCGGGCATACGCAGTATTTT.

The chain couples TRBV30 to TRBJ2-3, with D tentatively TRBD2 (6 bases). The germline gives CDR1 GTSNPN, CDR2 SVGIG (reference sequence). This CDR3 region has 15 residues. The ends were cut back, 1 base at V and 0 bases at J, with 11 bases in the middle. The CDR3 loop reads CAWSGLAPSTDTQYF. The CDR3 nucleotides are TGTGCCTGGAGTGGGCTAGCGCCTAGCACAGATACGCAGTATTTT.

The J gene is TRBJ2-1, the V gene TRBV7-3, with TRBD2 as a possible D gene (5 bases). In germline, CDR1 is SGHTA, CDR2 FQGTGA. The CDR3 spans 15 residues. Trimming took off 5 bases at V and 0 bases at J, with 11 bases between the two ends. The CDR3 coding sequence is TGTGCCAGCAGCCCCAGCGGAAGCTCCTACAATGAGCAGTTCTTC. Translating gives CASSPSGSSYNEQFF.

This chain uses TRBV28 with TRBJ1-5; D possibly corresponds to TRBD1 (6 bases). The ends were cut back, 6 bases at V and 0 bases at J, with 18 bases in the middle. Looked up from germline, CDR1 is MDHEN and CDR2 is SYDVKM. The length of the CDR3 is 17 residues. The CDR3, as DNA: TGTGCCAGCAGACCAACCCTTGACAGGTATAGCAATCAGCCCCAGCATTTT. It encodes CASRPTLDRYSNQPQHF.

The rearrangement joins TRBV6-1 to TRBJ2-1; possibly TRBD2 for D (6 bases). CDR1 is MNHNS, CDR2 SASEGT, per germline. Trimming cost V 2 bases and J 1 base, with 12 bases left between them. CDR3 size: 16 residues. CDR3 sequence reads: CASSEPGVGSYNEQFF. CDR3 nucleotides: TGTGCCAGCAGTGAACCGGGAGTGGGTTCCTACAATGAGCAGTTCTTC.

The rearrangement uses TRBV5-4 and TRBJ2-5; 9 nucleotides align to TRBD1. The CDR3 covers 19 residues. The V gene end was trimmed by 4 bases and the J gene end by 2 bases; junction bases not matched to a gene: 18. CDR1 is SGHNT and CDR2 is YYREEE in the germline V gene (reference sequence). The CDR3 reads CASSLKLTAGTGLQETQYF. In nucleotides, the CDR3 is TGTGCCAGCAGCCTCAAGCTAACGGCCGGGACAGGGCTACAAGAGACCCAGTACTTC.

The V and J genes are TRBV15 and TRBJ1-4; 9 bases fit TRBD1. The CDR3 spans 14 residues. Germline CDR1 is LNHNV and CDR2 is YYDKDF (reference sequence). The V and J ends lost 6 bases and 7 bases, in that order; junction bases with no gene match: 6. DNA of the CDR3: TGTGCCACCAGTGAACGGGACAGGGTTGAAAAACTGTTTTTT. Its translation is CATSERDRVEKLFF.